In its sample, the clone carrying this TCR beta chain was seen many times. Its specificity is not known. The junction departs from germline at one end; a sequencing error may be responsible. The CDR3 contains 8 residues. CDR1 and CDR2 from the germline V gene are SEHNR and FQNEAQ (reference sequence). This sample was taken from a study of beta chain features in type 1 diabetes. General observations from the study: A possible short-template PCR bias applies equally to patients and controls. Patients with Type 1 diabetes showed moderately but significantly shorter TCRB CDR3s in all four CD4+ subsets. Here, the possible influence of HLA type (on TCRB rearrangement) remained unresolved. Naive, central memory and Treg TCRB repertoires seemed to resemble each other more closely in patients than they did in healthy donors.

The authors reverse transcribed all of the isolated RNA, so sequencing captured expressed TCRB transcripts. TCRdb's copy holds only in-frame clones and misses some; the assay was immunoSEQ multiplex PCR. The repertoire holds hundreds of thousands of clones, about 14% seen once, with roughly 0.04% in the top ten. This chain joins TRBV7-9 and TRBJ2-7; no firm D call. Sequencing was done on a sample of naive CD4+ T cells from blood. This receptor was identified in a man aged 18 to 30 with type 1 diabetes. CDR3 region: CASSLPDF. CDR3 in DNA: TGTGCCAGCAGCTTACCCGACTTC.